A selection of T cell receptor beta chains follows, all from one sample in a study of cytomegalovirus exposure and HLA in healthy donors. Sequenced by immunoSEQ multiplex PCR; TCRdb stores in-frame clones only, minus some. The data show about 100,000 clones, around 85% seen once. Sequencing was performed on PBMCs. The receptors come from a man under 40 in good health and CMV-seronegative. Both conserved end residues are part of each CDR3. The D gene is left open where the match is weak. Not all rows give a size; the values are once, few, many and, for expanded clones, a class.

>TRBV29-1|NA|13|TRBJ2-7|NA
CSAVSGTLYEQYF
TGCAGCGCCGTCTCCGGGACACTTTACGAGCAGTACTTC
>TRBV27|NA|15|TRBJ1-2|NA
CASSLSPGNGYGYTF
TGTGCCAGCAGTCTCAGTCCGGGAAATGGCTATGGCTACACCTTC
>TRBV29-1|TRBD1|16|TRBJ2-6|NA
CSVADRGPSGANVLTF
TGCAGCGTGGCGGACAGGGGGCCCTCCGGGGCCAACGTCCTGACTTTC
>TRBV5-6|TRBD1|14|TRBJ1-2|few
CASSIKTGSSGYTF
TGTGCCAGCAGCATTAAGACAGGGAGCTCTGGCTACACCTTC
>TRBV28|TRBD1|18|TRBJ1-5|NA
CASSSGTGGLFVAQPQHF
TGTGCCAGCAGTTCCGGGACAGGGGGCCTCTTTGTCGCTCAGCCCCAGCATTTT
>TRBV30|NA|16|TRBJ1-5|NA
CAWSVYRGKSNQPQHF
TGTGCCTGGAGTGTTTATCGGGGTAAGAGCAATCAGCCCCAGCATTTT
>TRBV7-8|TRBD1|13|TRBJ1-2|NA
CASSFDRVEGYTF
TGTGCCAGCAGTTTTGACAGGGTGGAAGGCTACACCTTC
>TRBV18|TRBD1|12|TRBJ2-7|NA
CASSSGGYEQYF
TGTGCCAGCTCATCAGGGGGCTACGAGCAGTACTTC
>TRBV5-1|NA|15|TRBJ2-2|NA
CASSFGQHNTGELFF
TGCGCCAGCAGCTTTGGACAGCATAACACCGGGGAGCTGTTTTTT
>TRBV6-6|NA|13|TRBJ1-5|NA
CASTPTGSQPQHF
TGTGCCAGCACCCCAACAGGGTCGCAGCCCCAGCATTTT
>TRBV29-1|TRBD1|13|TRBJ2-5|few
CSVGTGLGETQYF
TGCAGCGTGGGGACAGGTCTAGGAGAGACCCAGTACTTC
>TRBV7-9|NA|15|TRBJ2-7|NA
CASSPSGTGGSEQYF
TGTGCCAGCAGCCCCTCCGGGACGGGGGGCTCCGAGCAGTACTTC
>TRBV6-6|NA|13|TRBJ2-2|NA
CASSSGDPGELFF
TGTGCCAGCAGTTCAGGGGACCCCGGGGAGCTGTTTTTT
>TRBV19|NA|14|TRBJ1-6|NA
CASSIGGTNSPLHF
TGTGCCAGTAGTATCGGGGGAACCAATTCACCCCTCCACTTT
>TRBV7-9|TRBD2|15|TRBJ2-1|NA
CASIPKAGGYNEQFF
TGTGCCAGCATCCCGAAGGCGGGGGGATACAATGAGCAGTTCTTC
>TRBV30|TRBD2|13|TRBJ2-5|NA
CAWTKTSGGTRYF
TGTGCCTGGACCAAGACTAGCGGGGGGACTCGTTACTTC
>TRBV4-1|TRBD1|14|TRBJ2-1|NA
CASSRVQGPNEQFF
TGCGCCAGCAGCCGAGTACAGGGGCCCAATGAGCAGTTCTTC
>TRBV6-6|TRBD2|13|TRBJ2-1|NA
CASSPGLDNEQFF
TGTGCCAGCAGCCCGGGACTAGACAATGAGCAGTTCTTC
>TRBV5-5|NA|13|TRBJ1-6|NA
CASSLARNSPLHF
TGTGCCAGCAGCTTGGCCAGAAATTCACCCCTCCACTTT
>TRBV15|NA|14|TRBJ1-5|NA
CATSNSGGYQPQHF
TGTGCCACCAGTAACTCGGGAGGATATCAGCCCCAGCATTTT
>TRBV10-3|TRBD1|19|TRBJ1-5|NA
CAISDLRPETGDSNQPQHF
TGTGCCATCAGTGACTTACGTCCAGAGACAGGGGATAGCAATCAGCCCCAGCATTTT
>TRBV19|NA|15|TRBJ2-7|NA
CASSMSAGSSYEQYF
TGTGCCAGTAGTATGAGCGCGGGATCTTCCTACGAGCAGTACTTC
>TRBV19|TRBD2|15|TRBJ2-7|NA
CASSLNSGGLGEQYF
TGTGCCAGTAGTTTAAATAGCGGGGGGCTCGGCGAGCAGTACTTC
>TRBV30|NA|14|TRBJ2-7|NA
CAWSARRRAYEQYF
TGTGCCTGGAGTGCCCGGCGGCGCGCCTACGAGCAGTACTTC
>TRBV28|NA|11|TRBJ2-5|NA
CASSRQETQYF
TGTGCCAGCAGCCGGCAAGAGACCCAGTACTTC
>TRBV6-1|NA|10|TRBJ2-3|NA
CATLTDTQYF
TGTGCCACCCTGACAGATACGCAGTATTTT
>TRBV2|NA|10|TRBJ2-1|NA
CASSDGEQFF
TGTGCCAGCAGTGACGGTGAGCAGTTCTTC
>TRBV28|TRBD1|19|TRBJ1-2|NA
CASSSNRPKTGGRNYGYTF
TGTGCCAGCAGTTCAAACCGCCCAAAGACAGGGGGCAGGAACTATGGCTACACCTTC
>TRBV28|NA|14|TRBJ1-4|NA
CASSPRTLNEKLFF
TGTGCCAGCAGTCCACGGACACTTAATGAAAAACTGTTTTTT
>TRBV7-2|NA|14|TRBJ2-1|NA
CASSFSTPSNEQFF
TGTGCCAGCAGCTTCTCGACTCCCTCCAATGAGCAGTTCTTC
>TRBV28|TRBD2|15|TRBJ2-3|NA
CASSRGGEVTDTQYF
TGTGCCAGCAGTCGCGGGGGGGAGGTGACAGATACGCAGTATTTT
>TRBV7-2|TRBD2|16|TRBJ2-7|NA
CASSRTSGGLNYEQYF
TGTGCCAGCAGCCGGACTAGCGGGGGCCTAAACTACGAGCAGTACTTC
>TRBV18|NA|15|TRBJ1-4|NA
CASSPSTGTNEKLFF
TGTGCCAGCTCACCAAGTACGGGAACTAATGAAAAACTGTTTTTT
>TRBV27|TRBD2|17|TRBJ2-7|once
CASRPGLAGGPRYEQYF
TGTGCCAGCAGGCCCGGACTAGCGGGGGGCCCACGCTACGAGCAGTACTTC
>TRBV2|TRBD1|14|TRBJ2-7|NA
CASSGQGDQDEQYF
TGTGCCAGCAGTGGGCAGGGGGACCAGGACGAGCAGTACTTC
>TRBV5-6|NA|18|TRBJ2-5|NA
CASSLGPSQGIYQETQYF
TGTGCCAGCAGCTTGGGGCCCTCCCAGGGGATATACCAAGAGACCCAGTACTTC
>TRBV4-2|TRBD1|17|TRBJ1-1|once
CASSHSPGQRMNTEAFF
TGTGCCAGCAGCCATTCCCCGGGACAGAGAATGAACACTGAAGCTTTCTTT
>TRBV5-4|NA|16|TRBJ2-2|NA
CASSLVDTRNTGELFF
TGTGCCAGCAGCTTGGTAGACACAAGAAACACCGGGGAGCTGTTTTTT
>TRBV18|TRBD1|14|TRBJ2-5|NA
CASSPGTAQETQYF
TGTGCCAGCTCACCAGGGACAGCTCAAGAGACCCAGTACTTC
>TRBV11-2|TRBD1|14|TRBJ2-3|once
CASHRDRGGLTQYF
TGTGCCAGTCACCGGGACAGGGGTGGCTTGACGCAGTATTTT
>TRBV2|TRBD1|13|TRBJ2-7|NA
CASNLQGMREQYF
TGTGCCAGCAATCTACAGGGGATGAGGGAGCAGTACTTC
>TRBV29-1|TRBD2|13|TRBJ2-2|NA
CSAGTSGPGELFF
TGCAGCGCCGGGACTAGCGGGCCCGGGGAGCTGTTTTTT
>TRBV7-2|TRBD1|16|TRBJ1-1|NA
CASSLYPGQAHTEAFF
TGTGCCAGCAGCTTGTACCCGGGACAGGCCCACACTGAAGCTTTCTTT
>TRBV5-6|NA|17|TRBJ1-4|NA
CASSLAPVEVTNEKLFF
TGTGCCAGCAGCTTGGCCCCAGTGGAGGTAACTAATGAAAAACTGTTTTTT
>TRBV7-9|NA|15|TRBJ1-2|NA
CASILFSTALYGYTF
TGTGCCAGCATCCTCTTTTCGACTGCCCTCTATGGCTACACCTTC
>TRBV9|NA|15|TRBJ2-7|NA
CASSAGGDSYYEQYF
TGTGCCAGCAGCGCGGGGGGGGACAGCTACTACGAGCAGTACTTC
>TRBV18|NA|12|TRBJ2-5|NA
CASSPMRETQYF
TGTGCCAGCTCACCTATGCGGGAGACCCAGTACTTC
>TRBV30|TRBD1|14|TRBJ1-5|NA
CAWSAGQLNQPQHF
TGTGCCTGGAGCGCGGGACAGCTTAATCAGCCCCAGCATTTT
>TRBV5-1|NA|12|TRBJ2-1|NA
CASSLVSNEQFF
TGCGCCAGCAGCTTGGTTTCTAATGAGCAGTTCTTC
>TRBV29-1|TRBD1|11|TRBJ1-2|NA
CSPGQGVGYTF
TGCAGCCCGGGACAGGGGGTGGGCTACACCTTC
>TRBV5-4|TRBD1|15|TRBJ2-7|NA
CASSLTNRGSHEQYF
TGTGCCAGCAGCTTGACCAACAGGGGTTCCCACGAGCAGTACTTC
>TRBV27|TRBD2|15|TRBJ2-7|NA
CASSLAGEAVNEQYF
TGTGCCAGCAGTTTAGCGGGAGAGGCTGTGAACGAGCAGTACTTC
>TRBV2|TRBD1|15|TRBJ1-6|once
CASGGQGGDNSPLHF
TGTGCCAGCGGGGGACAGGGAGGTGATAATTCACCCCTCCACTTT
>TRBV19|NA|15|TRBJ2-5|NA
CASSIRPGDRETQYF
TGTGCCAGTAGTATCCGTCCGGGAGATCGGGAGACCCAGTACTTC
>TRBV19|TRBD1|12|TRBJ1-1|NA
CASTGGRTEAFF
TGTGCCAGTACAGGGGGCAGGACTGAAGCTTTCTTT
>TRBV27|TRBD1|15|TRBJ2-5|NA
CASSAKTGTWETQYF
TGTGCCAGCAGTGCAAAGACAGGGACGTGGGAGACCCAGTACTTC
>TRBV9|TRBD1|15|TRBJ2-5|NA
CASSGQGWGEETQYF
TGTGCCAGCAGCGGACAGGGGTGGGGAGAAGAGACCCAGTACTTC
>TRBV7-9|TRBD2|15|TRBJ2-3|NA
CASSFERGATDTQYF
TGTGCCAGCAGCTTTGAGCGGGGGGCCACAGATACGCAGTATTTT
>TRBV4-2|TRBD2|16|TRBJ2-3|NA
CASSQETSGRTDTQYF
TGTGCCAGCAGCCAAGAAACCAGCGGGAGAACAGATACGCAGTATTTT
>TRBV19|NA|15|TRBJ1-5|NA
CASSPRGLGNQPQHF
TGTGCCAGTAGTCCCCGGGGGTTGGGGAATCAGCCCCAGCATTTT